Shown below are 10 T cell receptor beta chains from a single sample sequenced in a study of blood T cell repertoires in COVID-19 (dated by TCRdb to 2018 to 2021). Libraries were constructed by the immunoSEQ multiplex PCR assay. This immuneACCESS table, as held by TCRdb, lists in-frame sequences with V and J called but not all clones. Of the missing ones, under half trace to an unresolved V gene in checked studies; the others have no known cause. The sample table records 400,000 or so clones; roughly 86% of these occur just once. Clones ranked in the top ten supply approximately 2.1% of the sample. Sequencing input: PBMCs or T cells enriched from blood (not recorded which). The receptors were gathered from a woman aged 40 to 49 with acute COVID-19.

The DNA for the CDR3 is TGTGCCAGGACAGGCACAACAGAAAAACTGTTTTTT. Translation: CARTGTTEKLFF. The chain links TRBV19 to TRBJ1-4; D possibly corresponds to TRBD1 (6 bases). There are 12 residues in the CDR3. With 9 bases removed from V and 8 bases from J, the gap between germline ends came to 13 bases. The germline gives CDR1 LNHDA, CDR2 SQIVND (reference sequence).

The sample holds one count of this clone. This chain links TRBV5-8 with TRBJ2-2; the D gene is possibly TRBD2 (5 bases). The CDR3 sequence is 14 residues long. CDR1 is SGHTS and CDR2 is YDEGEE in the germline V gene. V was shortened by 3 bases and J by 0 bases, with 6 bases between the two germline ends. The CDR3 nucleotides read TGTGCCAGCAGCTCCGGGACGAACACCGGGGAGCTGTTTTTT. Amino acid sequence: CASSSGTNTGELFF.

The chain has TRBV7-9 and TRBJ2-6; maybe TRBD2 (5 bases). Germline CDR1 reads SEHNR; CDR2 reads FQNEAQ (reference sequence). V dropped 4 bases and J dropped 12 bases, with 10 bases sitting between them. The CDR3 spans 12 residues. The CDR3 coding sequence is TGTGCCAGCAGCTCCGGGGATGGCGTCCTGACTTTC. Its protein is CASSSGDGVLTF.

The chain carries TRBV19 and TRBJ2-7, with a weak D call TRBD1 (6 bases). Between the trimmed V and J ends, which lost 6 bases and 5 bases, there was a span of 14 bases. The CDR3 is 13 amino acids. Per germline, CDR1 LNHDA and CDR2 SQIVND (reference sequence). The CDR3 DNA follows: TGTGCCAGTAGGATCACAGGGTCCCACGAGCAGTACTTC. Translated, it gives CASRITGSHEQYF.

Notes on this clone: Other DNA sequences in this sample translate to the same CDR3. V gene TRBV15 combines with J gene TRBJ1-1, with TRBD1 as a possible D gene (5 bases). Trimming removed 5 bases from V and 6 bases from J, with 13 bases in between. Germline-derived CDR1 and CDR2 are LNHNV and YYDKDF (reference sequence). The CDR3 has 13 residues. CDR3 bases: TGTGCCACCAGCCGCCAGCAGGGCGCTGAAGCTTTCTTT. This sequence encodes CATSRQQGAEAFF.

V and J are TRBV18 and TRBJ2-7, with D perhaps TRBD1 (7 bases). The V end lost 0 bases, the J end lost 4 bases, and 10 bases lay between the germline ends. CDR1 is KGHSH and CDR2 is LQKENI in the germline V gene. CDR3 length: 14 residues. The chain's CDR3 is CASSPPTGRYEQYF. The DNA of the CDR3 is TGTGCCAGCTCACCACCGACAGGGAGGTACGAGCAGTACTTC. Filled out from reference TRBV18 and TRBJ2-7, the complete variable domain reads NAGVMQNPRHLVRRRGQEARLRCSPMKGHSHVYWYRQLPEEGLKFMVYLQKENIIDESGMPKERFSAEFPKEGPSILRIQQVVRGDSAAYFCASSPPTGRYEQYFGPGTRLTVT.

This clone was found a few times. The genes are TRBV4-1 and TRBJ2-4; 10 bases align to TRBD2. Germline V gives CDR1 MGHRA, CDR2 YSYEKL. The CDR3 is made up of 17 amino acids. Germline trimming cut 0 bases from V and 0 bases from J; bases unmatched to any gene: 2. The CDR3 loop is CASSQETSGAAKNIQYF. CDR3 DNA sequence: TGCGCCAGCAGCCAAGAAACTAGCGGGGCAGCCAAAAACATTCAGTACTTC.

The chain joins TRBV29-1 to TRBJ2-3; a possible D gene is TRBD1 (6 bases). Germline CDR1 reads SQVTM; CDR2 reads ANQGSEA. This CDR3 has 11 amino acids. V lost 6 bases and J lost 11, with 15 bases in between. CDR3: CSVEQGVGQYF. The CDR3 nucleotides read TGCAGCGTGGAACAGGGTGTCGGGCAGTATTTT.

This chain connects TRBV12-5 to TRBJ1-1, with 10 bases fitting TRBD1. The CDR3 spans 15 residues. The germline gives CDR1 LGHNT, CDR2 FRNRAP. V shed 5 bases, J shed 3 bases, and the junction held 6 bases outside the gene matches. CDR3 nucleotide sequence: TGTGCTAGTGGTCCCAGACAGGGGGCAGACACTGAAGCTTTCTTT. It codes for CASGPRQGADTEAFF. Supplemented by reference TRBV12-5 and TRBJ1-1, the full variable domain reads DARVTQTPRHKVTEMGQEVTMRCQPILGHNTVFWYRQTMMQGLELLAYFRNRAPLDDSGMPKDRFSAEMPDATLATLKIQPSEPRDSAVYFCASGPRQGADTEAFFGQGTRLTVV.

The chain links TRBV13 to TRBJ2-1; D perhaps matches TRBD1 (6 bases). Trimming stripped 3 bases from V and 7 bases from J, with 16 bases between. CDR1 is PRHDT, CDR2 FYEKMQ, per germline (reference sequence). This CDR3 is built from 15 residues. The CDR3 protein is CASSFFATGKNEQFF. CDR3 bases: TGTGCCAGCAGCTTTTTTGCGACAGGCAAGAATGAGCAGTTCTTC. The variable domain in full, with the rest retrieved from reference TRBV13 and TRBJ2-1, is AAGVIQSPRHLIKEKRETATLKCYPIPRHDTVYWYQQGPGQDPQFLISFYEKMQSDKGSIPDRFSAQQFSDYHSELNMSSLELGDSALYFCASSFFATGKNEQFFGPGTRLTVL.